Listed below are T cell receptor beta chains from one sample, sequenced in a study of blood T cells in healthy people across ages. TCRdb re-called the 5' RACE reads with MiXCR, one entry per CDR3 protein. The sample lists 850,000 to 1,000,000 distinct CDR3 sequences; roughly 51% were seen once. What was sequenced was blood. These receptors all come from a woman aged 60-75 years in good health. The CDR3 runs from the conserved cysteine through the conserved F or W. Fields, in order: D gene, V gene, J gene, clone size, CDR3 protein, CDR3 DNA. D genes are given only for firm matches. Not all rows give a size; the values are once, few, many and, for expanded clones, a class.

TRBD2	TRBV20-1	TRBJ2-5	.	CSASKAGVIREQYF	TGCAGTGCTAGTAAGGCGGGAGTCATAAGGGAGCAGTACTTC
TRBD2	TRBV12-3/TRBV12-4	TRBJ2-3	.	CASSQSGREDTQYF	TGTGCCAGCAGCCAGAGCGGGAGAGAAGATACGCAGTATTTT
.	TRBV10-2	TRBJ2-1	.	CASSRRGSYKEQFF	TGCGCCAGCAGTAGGCGGGGCTCCTACAAGGAGCAGTTCTTC
TRBD2	TRBV28	TRBJ2-1	.	CASTRELATNYNEQFF	TGTGCCAGCACCCGGGAACTAGCGACAAACTACAATGAGCAGTTCTTC
.	TRBV10-2	TRBJ2-3	.	CASSENQRLATDTQYF	TGCGCCAGCAGTGAGAATCAACGGCTAGCGACAGATACGCAGTATTTT
TRBD2	TRBV7-7	TRBJ2-1	.	CASDSGGPYNEQFF	TGTGCTAGCGACAGCGGGGGGCCCTACAATGAGCAGTTCTTC
.	TRBV9	TRBJ2-5	.	CASSPTGSGVQETQYF	TGTGCCAGCAGCCCAACTGGTTCGGGGGTCCAAGAGACCCAGTACTTC
TRBD2	TRBV28	TRBJ2-3	.	CASRPGLAGMGTQYF	TGTGCCAGCAGACCGGGACTAGCGGGAATGGGTACGCAGTATTTT
.	TRBV7-2	TRBJ2-7	.	CASSSGLGGTVYEQYF	TGTGCCAGCAGCTCCGGTCTGGGAGGGACAGTCTACGAGCAGTACTTC
.	TRBV5-6	TRBJ2-7	.	CASSGGAQPYEQYF	TGTGCCAGCAGCGGTGGAGCACAGCCCTACGAGCAGTACTTC
.	TRBV25-1	TRBJ1-2	few	CASSEWAGTNYGYTF	TGTGCCAGCAGTGAATGGGCAGGGACTAACTATGGCTACACCTTC
.	TRBV2	TRBJ2-1	.	CASTPTFTYNEQFF	TGTGCCAGCACCCCGACTTTTACCTACAATGAGCAGTTCTTC
.	TRBV20-1	TRBJ2-2	.	CSARDLAANTGELFF	TGCAGTGCTAGAGATCTGGCGGCAAACACCGGGGAGCTGTTTTTT
TRBD2	TRBV27	TRBJ2-7	.	CASSLMSSGGTYEQYF	TGTGCCAGCAGTTTGATGTCTAGCGGGGGAACCTACGAGCAGTACTTC
.	TRBV5-1	TRBJ1-2	.	CASSQQDSYGYTF	TGCGCCAGCAGCCAACAGGATAGCTATGGCTACACCTTC
TRBD1	TRBV7-2	TRBJ2-7	.	CASSSGTGNEQYF	TGTGCCAGCAGCTCGGGGACAGGGAACGAGCAGTACTTC
.	TRBV20-1	TRBJ2-3	.	CSGGPGDTQYF	TGCAGTGGCGGACCAGGGGATACGCAGTATTTT
.	TRBV20-1	TRBJ2-7	once	CSARGVSYEQYF	TGCAGTGCTAGGGGGGTGTCCTACGAGCAGTACTTC
.	TRBV30	TRBJ2-5	many	CAWSVGTGWETQYF	TGTGCCTGGAGTGTAGGGACGGGATGGGAGACCCAGTACTTC
.	TRBV10-3	TRBJ2-7	.	CAIGGGGALSYEQYF	TGTGCCATCGGCGGAGGGGGAGCGCTCTCCTACGAGCAGTACTTC
.	TRBV28	TRBJ1-5	.	CASSMTLADQPQHF	TGTGCCAGCAGTATGACCCTTGCCGATCAGCCCCAGCATTTT
TRBD1	TRBV11-2	TRBJ2-2	.	CASSSNRGPGELFF	TGTGCCAGCAGCTCGAACAGGGGTCCCGGGGAGCTGTTTTTT
.	TRBV18	TRBJ2-5	.	CASSPFARGLGETQYF	TGTGCCAGCTCACCATTTGCCAGGGGTCTCGGAGAGACCCAGTACTTC
TRBD2	TRBV3-1	TRBJ2-1	.	CASSLLVGEGNEQFF	TGTGCCAGCAGCCTACTTGTGGGGGAGGGGAATGAGCAGTTCTTC
.	TRBV20-1	TRBJ2-5	.	CSLRAGAQETQYF	TGCAGTCTCCGCGCGGGGGCCCAAGAGACCCAGTACTTC
TRBD1	TRBV27	TRBJ1-5	.	CASSRTTSRTGDQPQHF	TGTGCCAGCAGTCGAACCACATCCAGGACAGGGGACCAGCCCCAGCATTTT